The 13 T cell receptor beta chains in this list originate from one sample, sequenced in a study of T-cell reconstitution after alpha-beta-depleted transplantation in children. Library preparation (for TCRbeta) was performed with unique molecular identifiers. TCRdb used MiXCR to reprocess the PCR reads, holding one entry per CDR3 protein. The sample has some 76,000 distinct CDR3 sequences, roughly 11% seen once. The source material was PBMCs, sampled before TCRalphabeta/CD19-depleted stem cell transplant. These receptors were obtained from a boy aged 5-17 years with acute myeloid leukemia, due to receive a stem cell transplant.

This clonotype was picked up many times. CDR3 sequence: CASSPSGSEQYV. The CDR3 region has the DNA TGTGCCAGCAGCCCCTCCGGGTCCGAGCAGTACGTC. The chain joins TRBV5-5 to TRBJ2-7; the D is unclear. V was cut by 4 bases and J by 6 bases, with 11 bases left in between. Germline CDR1 reads SGHKS; CDR2 reads YYEKEE (reference sequence). The CDR3 spans 12 residues.

This clonotype was detected ten times or more. The chain recombines TRBV27 with TRBJ1-5; D is perhaps TRBD1 (6 bases). The CDR3 sequence is 17 residues long. CDR1 and CDR2 from the germline V gene are MNHEY and SMNVEV (reference sequence). Trimming took 0 bases from V and 0 from J, leaving 12 bases between them. The CDR3 nucleotides read TGTGCCAGCAGTTTATCCCCGGGACACCTTAGCAATCAGCCCCAGCATTTT. This encodes CASSLSPGHLSNQPQHF.

This clonotype was found many times. This chain connects TRBV7-2 to TRBJ2-1; D not certain. This CDR3 has 11 residues. CDR1 and CDR2 (germline): SGHTA, FQGNSA. Trimming removed 3 bases from V and 8 bases from J, with 5 bases in between. The chain's CDR3 is CASSFLHEQFF. The CDR3, as DNA: TGTGCCAGCAGCTTCTTGCATGAGCAGTTCTTC.

There are many counts of this clonotype. The chain couples TRBV7-8 to TRBJ1-5; 12 bases match TRBD1. Germline-derived CDR1 and CDR2 are SGHVS and FQNEAQ. The trim removed 5 bases at V and 15 bases at J, leaving 14 bases unmatched. CDR3 length: 15 amino acids. The CDR3 here is CASSPKPGDRGLRHF. As DNA, the CDR3 is TGTGCCAGCAGCCCTAAGCCCGGGGACAGGGGGCTTAGGCATTTT.

This clonotype was detected only a few times. The V gene is TRBV2, the J gene TRBJ2-7, with no clear D. The ends were cut back, 5 bases at V and 5 bases at J, with 10 bases in the middle. The CDR3 extends over 12 amino acids. Per the germline V gene, CDR1 is SNHLY and CDR2 is FYNNEI. DNA for the CDR3: TGTGCCAGCAGTTCCTCGGGTCACGAGCAGTACGTC. It is translated as CASSSSGHEQYV.

The chain has TRBV20-1 and TRBJ1-5; D gene ambiguous. The CDR3 loop spans 12 amino acids. V lost 0 bases and J lost 7, with 7 bases in between. CDR1 is DFQATT and CDR2 is SNEGSKA in the germline V gene (reference sequence). The CDR3 is CSAREAEQPQHF. CDR3 DNA: TGCAGTGCTAGAGAAGCAGAGCAGCCCCAGCATTTT.

In its sample, this clonotype was seen many times. This chain links TRBV29-1 with TRBJ1-1; 7 nucleotides agree with TRBD1. In germline, CDR1 is SQVTM, CDR2 ANQGSEA. V lost 7 bases to trimming and J lost 1 base; unmatched junction nucleotides: 6. The CDR3 spans 13 residues. Here the CDR3 reads CSESQGWNTEAFF. Written as DNA, the CDR3 is TGCAGCGAATCACAGGGGTGGAACACTGAAGCTTTCTTT.

This clonotype was detected ten times or more. The chain employs TRBV12-3 or TRBV12-4 and TRBJ2-3, with D possibly TRBD2 on 6 matching bases. With 8 bases removed from V and 2 bases from J, the gap between germline ends came to 11 bases. This CDR3 contains 13 residues. The CDR3 sequence is CASFRDFTDTQYF. In DNA, the CDR3 is TGTGCCAGCTTCCGGGACTTCACAGATACGCAGTATTTT.

This clonotype showed up many times. The CDR3 DNA sequence: TGTGCCAGCAGCCCCGCATTACGGGCTCTCACAGATACGCAGTATTTT. Protein sequence: CASSPALRALTDTQYF. This chain joins TRBV12-3 or TRBV12-4 and TRBJ2-3; no definite D call. The CDR3 loop spans 16 amino acids. V was pared by 6 bases and J by 2 bases, with 18 bases between.

This clonotype has at least ten counts. The chain employs TRBV3-1 and TRBJ1-2; no clear D gene. Germline CDR1 reads LGHDT; CDR2 reads YNNKEL (reference sequence). Trimming stripped 4 bases from V and 2 bases from J, with 17 bases between. The CDR3 has 16 residues. CDR3 coding DNA: TGTGCCAGCAGCCCCCAATGGGCAGACCGCAACTATGGCTACACCTTC. The encoded protein is CASSPQWADRNYGYTF. Full variable domain (outside the CDR3, taken from reference TRBV3-1 and TRBJ1-2): DTAVSQTPKYLVTQMGNDKSIKCEQNLGHDTMYWYKQDSKKFLKIMFSYNNKELIINETVPNRFSPKSPDKAHLNLHINSLELGDSAVYFCASSPQWADRNYGYTFGSGTRLTVV.

V is TRBV10-2 and J is TRBJ1-5; D call uncertain. V dropped 5 bases and J dropped 4 bases, with 9 bases sitting between them. There are 13 residues in the CDR3. Per germline, CDR1 WSHSY and CDR2 SAAADI. CDR3 bases: TGCGCCAGCAGTCAGACAAATAATCAGCCCCAGCATTTT. It specifies CASSQTNNQPQHF.

This clonotype showed up many times. The rearrangement joins TRBV29-1 to TRBJ2-5, with 12 bases fitting TRBD2. This CDR3 region has 15 residues. Germline-derived CDR1 and CDR2 are SQVTM and ANQGSEA. V trimming: 5 bases; J trimming: 5 bases; junction bases outside the gene matches: 9. The DNA for the CDR3 is TGCAGCGTTTCTCTAAGGACTAGCGGGGTGGAGACCCAGTACTTC. Its protein is CSVSLRTSGVETQYF.

This clonotype was counted many times. V gene TRBV30 combines with J gene TRBJ2-7, with 9 bases that match TRBD1. Germline V CDR1 and CDR2: GTSNPN, SVGIG (reference sequence). This CDR3 is built from 14 residues. The V segment lost 2 bases and the J segment 4 bases; nucleotides outside the gene matches: 6. The DNA of the CDR3 is TGTGCCTGGAGTTCCACAGGGGGCCCTTACGAGCAGTACTTC. Protein: CAWSSTGGPYEQYF. Full variable domain (remainder filled in from reference TRBV30 and TRBJ2-7): SQTIHQWPATLVQPVGSPLSLECTVEGTSNPNLYWYRQAAGRGLQLLFYSVGIGQISSEVPQNLSASRPQDRQFILSSKKLLLSDSGFYLCAWSSTGGPYEQYFGPGTRLTVT.